This T cell receptor (beta chain) was observed in a study of blood T cells in healthy people across ages. Study details: Template-switching capture recovered about one barcoded beta molecule per two T cells.

The second PCR ran about 6 to 11 cycles with a sample-barcoded 5' primer and J-beta primers. MiXCR, run by TCRdb on the 5' RACE reads, gives a single entry per CDR3 protein. This repertoire shows 600,000 to 1,000,000 distinct CDR3 sequences, 20% to 25% found once; its top ten account for 3.7%. V was clipped by 5 bases and J by 3 bases; unmatched bases: 9. Looked up from germline, CDR1 is MDHEN and CDR2 is SYDVKM. The CDR3 runs to 15 residues. The sample was also reused in another study, on T cells of mothers and their children. This second study says: Unrelated mother-child pairs always had slightly, but never significantly, lower normalized overlap than related pairs.

This TCR was sampled from a boy younger than 18 in good health. Sequenced material: blood. J is TRBJ1-2 and V is TRBV28; 7 bases map to TRBD1. Here the CDR3 reads CASSPGKGAYYGYTF. CDR3 nucleotide sequence: TGTGCCAGCAGTCCCGGGAAGGGGGCCTACTATGGCTACACCTTC.